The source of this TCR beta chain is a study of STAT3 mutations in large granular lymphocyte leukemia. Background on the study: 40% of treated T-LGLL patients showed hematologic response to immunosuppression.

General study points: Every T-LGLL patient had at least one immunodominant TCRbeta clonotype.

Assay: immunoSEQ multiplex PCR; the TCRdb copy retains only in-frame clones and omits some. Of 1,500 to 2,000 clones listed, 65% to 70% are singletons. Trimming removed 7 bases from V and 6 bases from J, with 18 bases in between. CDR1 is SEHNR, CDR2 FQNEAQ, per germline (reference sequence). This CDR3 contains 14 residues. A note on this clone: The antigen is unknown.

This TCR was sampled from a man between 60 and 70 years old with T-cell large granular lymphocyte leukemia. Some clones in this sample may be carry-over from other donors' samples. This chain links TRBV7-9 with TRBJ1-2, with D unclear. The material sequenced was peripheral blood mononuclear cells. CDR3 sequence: CASTIQELLDGYTF. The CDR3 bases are TGTGCCAGCACCATTCAGGAGCTCCTGGATGGCTACACCTTC.